This T cell receptor (beta chain) originates from a study of a mutant IDH1 vaccine in newly diagnosed glioma. Study as a whole: Vaccination began 4-6 weeks post radiotherapy alone, or with temozolomide cycles.

Remarks on this clone: What it recognizes is unknown.

TCRdb keeps only in-frame clones here, not all; method: immunoSEQ multiplex PCR. In the table there are roughly 110,000 clones, 85% to 90% of which are singletons. Germline V gene sequence: CDR1 SGHVS, CDR2 FQNEAQ. With 6 bases clipped from V and 6 bases from J, the junction kept 12 bases outside the gene matches. The length of the CDR3 is 15 residues. Indicated time point: week 11, during vaccination. The investigators gave 300 ug of mutant IDH1 20-mer peptide in each vaccine dose, together with topical imiquimod. Patients carried new grade 3 or 4 IDH1-mutant astrocytomas lacking nuclear ATRX. This specimen was PBMCs, taken from a glioma patient whose treatment included an IDH1 peptide vaccine. V and J are TRBV7-8 and TRBJ2-7; the match to TRBD1 covers 9 bases. This clonotype was sampled from a woman aged 45-59 years with glioma. The CDR3 reads CASRSATGGFSEQYF. CDR3 nucleotides: TGTGCCAGCAGATCTGCGACAGGGGGGTTCTCCGAGCAGTACTTC.